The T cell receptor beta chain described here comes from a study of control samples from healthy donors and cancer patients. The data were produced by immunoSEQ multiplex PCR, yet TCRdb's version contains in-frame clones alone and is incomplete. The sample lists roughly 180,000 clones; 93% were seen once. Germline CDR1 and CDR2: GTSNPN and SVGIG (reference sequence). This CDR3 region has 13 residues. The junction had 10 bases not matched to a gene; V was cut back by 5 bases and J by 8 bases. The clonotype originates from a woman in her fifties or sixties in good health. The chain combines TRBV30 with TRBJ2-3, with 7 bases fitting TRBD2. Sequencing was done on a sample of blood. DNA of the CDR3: TGTGCCTGGGACCCCGGGGAGGGAAGTACGCAGTATTTT. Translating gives CAWDPGEGSTQYF.